Described below is a single T cell receptor beta chain sequence and its context. This entry belongs to a study of shared clonotypes between healthy human individuals. Method: immunoSEQ multiplex PCR; TCRdb's copy keeps in-frame clones and lacks some. The table shows 800,000 or so clones, with roughly 96% occurring only once. Positively selected for CCR7, the CD45RO-negative cells used as naive CD8 cells excluded terminally differentiated effector memory CD45RA+ cells. The V and J ends lost 5 bases and 6 bases respectively, with 8 bases between them. Germline assignment: CDR1 MNHNS and CDR2 SASEGT. This CDR3 comprises 11 residues.

The chain combines TRBV6-1 with TRBJ2-7; TRBD1 might be the D (5 bases). What was sequenced was naive CD8+ T cells sorted from blood. The receptor was derived from a man younger than 45 in good health. The CDR3 is CASSTGGEQYF. The DNA for the CDR3 is TGTGCCAGCAGTACAGGTGGCGAGCAGTACTTC.